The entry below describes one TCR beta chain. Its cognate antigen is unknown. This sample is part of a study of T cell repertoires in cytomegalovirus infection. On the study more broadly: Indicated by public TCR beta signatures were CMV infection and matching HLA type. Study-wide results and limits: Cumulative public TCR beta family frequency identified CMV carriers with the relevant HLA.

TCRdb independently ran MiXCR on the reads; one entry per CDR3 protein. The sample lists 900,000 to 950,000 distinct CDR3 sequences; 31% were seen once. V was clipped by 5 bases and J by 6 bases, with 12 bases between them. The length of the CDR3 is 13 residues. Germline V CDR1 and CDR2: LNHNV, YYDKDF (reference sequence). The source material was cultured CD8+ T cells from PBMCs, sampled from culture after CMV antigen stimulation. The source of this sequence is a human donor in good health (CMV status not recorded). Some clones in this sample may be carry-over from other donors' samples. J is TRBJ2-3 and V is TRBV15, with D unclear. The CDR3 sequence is CATSPPFGDTQYF. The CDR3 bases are TGTGCCACCAGCCCACCCTTCGGGGATACGCAGTATTTT.